The 28 T cell receptor beta chains listed next were all sequenced from one sample in a study of a mutant IDH1 vaccine in newly diagnosed glioma (dated by TCRdb to the early 2020s). The receptor library was made with the immunoSEQ multiplex PCR assay. In TCRdb, the immuneACCESS table is reduced to in-frame sequences with V and J assigned. These tables do not hold every clone; where another copy was compared, an unresolved V gene accounts for under half, and the others remain unexplained. In this sample the table shows 35,000 to 55,000 clones, under 90% of which occur a single time. Approximately 4.7% of the sample is held by the ten biggest clonotypes. What the time point label conveys for this sample: week 35, safety follow-up. Each vaccine dose, consisting of 300 ug of a 20-mer mutant IDH1 peptide in Montanide, was administered subcutaneously with topical imiquimod. These receptors have no known antigen.

Sequenced here: PBMCs, sampled from a glioma patient whose treatment included an IDH1 peptide vaccine. The origin of the receptors is a woman aged 40 to 49 with glioma. Some clones in this sample may be carry-over from other donors' samples.

This clone was found a few times. The chain uses TRBV6-1 and TRBJ2-3; D is possibly TRBD2 (6 bases). V was clipped by 8 bases and J by 1 base, with 13 bases between them. The germline CDR1 and CDR2 sequences are MNHNS and SASEGT. This CDR3 comprises 14 residues. The CDR3 DNA sequence: TGTGCCAGCCGTGCGGGACCGGGCACAGATACGCAGTATTTT. Protein sequence: CASRAGPGTDTQYF.

This clone was seen a few times. The chain couples TRBV18 to TRBJ1-5, with 8 bases aligning to TRBD1. The CDR3 covers 13 residues. Germline assignment: CDR1 KGHSH and CDR2 LQKENI. V dropped 8 bases and J dropped 4; count of bases not matched to a gene: 4. The CDR3: CASTQGGNQPQHF. The CDR3 nucleotides read TGTGCCAGCACACAGGGGGGGAATCAGCCCCAGCATTTT.

The chain combines TRBV5-4 with TRBJ1-2; a weak D match, TRBD1 (6 bases). V lost 4 bases, J lost 8 bases, and 18 bases lay in between. The CDR3 length is 14 residues. Germline lookup yields CDR1 SGHNT and CDR2 YYREEE (reference sequence). In DNA form, the CDR3 reads TGTGCCAGCAGCCTAGGGGGTGAAGGAAGGGGCTACACCTTC. Translated: CASSLGGEGRGYTF. Full variable domain (missing parts from reference TRBV5-4 and TRBJ1-2): ETGVTQSPTHLIKTRGQQVTLRCSSQSGHNTVSWYQQALGQGPQFIFQYYREEENGRGNFPPRFSGLQFPNYSSELNVNALELDDSALYLCASSLGGEGRGYTFGSGTRLTVV.

This clone is deemed medium-sized. The chain joins TRBV28 to TRBJ1-1; D is perhaps TRBD1 (5 bases). This CDR3 contains 16 residues. CDR1 is MDHEN, CDR2 SYDVKM, per germline. Between the trimmed V and J ends, which lost 4 bases and 0 bases, there was a span of 15 bases. DNA of the CDR3: TGTGCCAGCAGTTCCCTCCAGGACACCGTGAACACTGAAGCTTTCTTT. The encoded protein is CASSSLQDTVNTEAFF.

V and J are TRBV29-1 and TRBJ1-2; D gene uncertain. The V gene lost 0 bases and the J gene lost 4 bases, with 3 bases spanning the gap. The CDR3 runs to 11 residues. In germline, CDR1 is SQVTM, CDR2 ANQGSEA. CDR3 nucleotides: TGCAGCGTTGAAGACGGCTATGGCTACACCTTC. Encoded protein: CSVEDGYGYTF.

The rearrangement links TRBV19 to TRBJ2-7; D may correspond to TRBD1 or TRBD2 (7 bases each). CDR1 and CDR2 from the germline V gene are LNHDA and SQIVND (reference sequence). The CDR3 totals 15 residues. Trimming took 5 bases from V and 5 from J, leaving 19 bases between them. The CDR3 is CASSRGASGTDEQYF. The CDR3 region has the DNA TGTGCCAGTAGTCGGGGGGCTTCCGGGACAGACGAGCAGTACTTC.

The chain joins TRBV27 to TRBJ2-7; TRBD1 is a possible D gene (6 bases). Germline values: CDR1 MNHEY, CDR2 SMNVEV (reference sequence). V was pared by 10 bases and J by 3 bases, with 16 bases between. The CDR3 totals 13 residues. The CDR3 nucleotides are TGTGCCACCAGGGGTTCTTATGTCTACGAGCAGTACTTC. This encodes CATRGSYVYEQYF.

This clone was detected once. The V call is TRBV9, the J call TRBJ2-3, with D possibly being TRBD1 (5 bases). V was pared by 0 bases and J by 2 bases, with 10 bases between. The germline V gene has CDR1 SGDLS and CDR2 YYNGEE. The CDR3 loop spans 15 amino acids. DNA of the CDR3: TGTGCCAGCAGCGTAGCGAGACAGCACACAGATACGCAGTATTTT. Its translation: CASSVARQHTDTQYF.

The chain carries TRBV2 and TRBJ1-4, with D unresolved. V dropped 7 bases and J dropped 3 bases, with 15 bases sitting between them. The germline V gene encodes CDR1 SNHLY and CDR2 FYNNEI. This CDR3 is built from 15 residues. The CDR3: CASNPDRWANEKLFF. Written as DNA, the CDR3 is TGTGCCAGCAACCCAGACCGGTGGGCTAATGAAAAACTGTTTTTT.

The chain has TRBV6-5 and TRBJ1-5, with D possibly being TRBD1 (6 bases). The CDR3 is 14 residues long. V was trimmed by 2 bases and J by 6 bases, leaving 11 bases between them. In germline, CDR1 is MNHEY, CDR2 SVGAGI. This CDR3 reads CASSYRGGGQPQHF. The CDR3 DNA follows: TGTGCCAGCAGTTACAGGGGGGGAGGTCAGCCCCAGCATTTT.

Only one count was recorded for this clone. The chain joins TRBV6-9 to TRBJ2-5; weak D call: TRBD2 (6 bases). Trimming took 8 bases from V and 5 from J, leaving 18 bases between them. The CDR3 is made up of 14 amino acids. Germline CDR1 reads MNHGY; CDR2 reads SVAAGI. CDR3 DNA: TGTGCCAGCTTCGTGTGGCGGGATTGGGAGACCCAGTACTTC. Translation: CASFVWRDWETQYF.

This chain joins TRBV9 and TRBJ2-4; D gene uncertain. The CDR3 is made up of 14 amino acids. Trimming shortened V by 0 bases and J by 0 bases, and 4 bases separated the two germline ends. The germline V gene has CDR1 SGDLS and CDR2 YYNGEE. Here the CDR3 reads CASSVGRAKNIQYF. For the CDR3, the DNA is TGTGCCAGCAGCGTAGGGAGAGCCAAAAACATTCAGTACTTC.

The chain is built from TRBV7-9 and TRBJ1-3, with 8 positions matching TRBD1. CDR3 length: 13 amino acids. Germline V CDR1 and CDR2: SEHNR, FQNEAQ (reference sequence). V dropped 9 bases and J dropped 0; count of bases not matched to a gene: 1. Written as DNA, the CDR3 is TGTGCCAGGGACAGGGCCTCTGGAAACACCATATATTTT. Translation gives CARDRASGNTIYF.

This clone came up once. The chain joins TRBV5-6 to TRBJ1-4, with D maybe TRBD1 (5 bases). Germline CDR1 and CDR2: SGHDT and YYEEEE. The CDR3 extends over 18 amino acids. Trimming pared 0 bases from V and 4 bases from J, leaving 19 bases between. CDR3 protein: CASSLARTFSGVNEKLFF. The CDR3, as DNA: TGTGCCAGCAGCTTGGCGAGGACATTTTCAGGAGTTAATGAAAAACTGTTTTTT.

The J gene is TRBJ2-1, the V gene TRBV6-1; D is unclear. The V end was cut by 2 bases, the J end by 7 bases, with 24 bases between. There are 18 residues in the CDR3. The V gene's germline CDR1 is MNHNS and CDR2 SASEGT. Here the CDR3 reads CASSENLGYGGGVNEQFF. The CDR3 DNA reads as TGTGCCAGCAGTGAAAATCTGGGGTACGGCGGTGGCGTGAATGAGCAGTTCTTC.

The rearrangement links TRBV5-1 to TRBJ2-2; no firm D call. The CDR3 sequence is 12 residues long. CDR1 and CDR2 from the germline V gene are SGHRS and YFSETQ. With 5 bases removed from V and 3 bases from J, the gap between germline ends came to 5 bases. CDR3 residues: CASRVYTGELFF. Here the CDR3 DNA reads TGCGCCAGCAGAGTATACACCGGGGAGCTGTTTTTT.

CDR3 loop: CATSTGQVSGDTQYF. The CDR3 bases are TGTGCCACCAGCACGGGACAGGTTTCGGGAGATACGCAGTATTTT. This chain uses TRBV15 with TRBJ2-3, with TRBD1 matching over 8 bases. This CDR3 spans 15 amino acids. The germline V gene has CDR1 LNHNV and CDR2 YYDKDF (reference sequence). The V gene end was trimmed by 4 bases and the J gene end by 5 bases; junction bases not matched to a gene: 8. Variable domain in full (rest from reference TRBV15 and TRBJ2-3): DAMVIQNPRYQVTQFGKPVTLSCSQTLNHNVMYWYQQKSSQAPKLLFHYYDKDFNNEADTPDNFQSRRPNTSFCFLDIRSPGLGDTAMYLCATSTGQVSGDTQYFGPGTRLTVL.

This chain joins TRBV5-1 and TRBJ2-2, with a possible D match to TRBD2 (5 bases). The germline V gene has CDR1 SGHRS and CDR2 YFSETQ. V was pared by 0 bases and J by 7 bases, with 13 bases between. The CDR3 is made up of 15 amino acids. In DNA, the CDR3 is TGCGCCAGCAGCTTGGGGACTGATTCCGGCGGGGAGCTGTTTTTT. Translation: CASSLGTDSGGELFF. Full variable domain (missing parts from reference TRBV5-1 and TRBJ2-2): KAGVTQTPRYLIKTRGQQVTLSCSPISGHRSVSWYQQTPGQGLQFLFEYFSETQRNKGNFPGRFSGRQFSNSRSEMNVSTLELGDSALYLCASSLGTDSGGELFFGEGSRLTVL.

This chain connects TRBV10-3 to TRBJ2-2, with 7 bases that match TRBD2. The CDR3 runs 13 residues. The junction had 6 bases not matched to a gene; V was cut back by 9 bases and J by 5 bases. From germline, CDR1 is ENHRY and CDR2 SYGVKD. The CDR3 DNA is TGTGCCATAACCACTAGCGTGACCGGGGAGCTGTTTTTT. This gives the protein CAITTSVTGELFF.

This clone was recorded once. CDR3 sequence: CASSEGGTGFTDTQYF. In DNA, the CDR3 is TGTGCCAGCAGTGAAGGCGGGACAGGGTTTACAGATACGCAGTATTTT. The chain couples TRBV6-1 to TRBJ2-3; 9 nucleotides align to TRBD1. This CDR3 is 16 amino acids long. Per the germline V gene, CDR1 is MNHNS and CDR2 is SASEGT. The J segment lost 3 bases and the V segment lost 1 base, leaving 5 bases of the junction unmatched.

The chain recombines TRBV19 with TRBJ2-7; D remains ambiguous. The V end was cut by 2 bases, the J end by 4 bases, with 12 bases between. Germline CDR1 is LNHDA and CDR2 is SQIVND (reference sequence). The CDR3 extends over 14 amino acids. CDR3 residues: CASSIKGIAYEQYF. The DNA for the CDR3 is TGTGCCAGTAGTATAAAAGGGATCGCGTACGAGCAGTACTTC.

This clone was detected a few times. The chain links TRBV6-6 to TRBJ2-3; D ambiguous. This CDR3 contains 13 residues. In germline, CDR1 is MNHNY, CDR2 SVGAGI (reference sequence). V was pared by 5 bases and J by 2 bases, with 8 bases between. CDR3: CASSPLSTDTQYF. CDR3 bases: TGTGCCAGCAGTCCGCTCTCCACAGATACGCAGTATTTT.

The chain joins TRBV6-5 to TRBJ2-2; D might be TRBD1 or TRBD2, each matching 5 bases. Per the germline V gene, CDR1 is MNHEY and CDR2 is SVGAGI. There are 15 residues in the CDR3. V was clipped by 2 bases and J by 3 bases, with 10 bases between them. The CDR3 DNA is TGTGCCAGCAGTTACCCGGGACCCCACACCGGGGAGCTGTTTTTT. Translating it yields CASSYPGPHTGELFF.

The chain joins TRBV7-9 to TRBJ2-7; TRBD1 might be the D (6 bases). The CDR3 is 14 residues long. With 4 bases removed from V and 2 bases from J, the gap between germline ends came to 12 bases. CDR1 SEHNR and CDR2 FQNEAQ come from the germline V gene (reference sequence). The CDR3 region is CASSSPGHAYEQYF. CDR3 DNA: TGTGCCAGCAGCTCGCCGGGACATGCCTACGAGCAGTACTTC.

The chain recombines TRBV4-2 with TRBJ1-5; D unresolved. The CDR3 is 15 amino acids. Germline lookup yields CDR1 LGHNA and CDR2 YNFKEQ. The V and J ends lost 1 base and 4 bases respectively, with 11 bases between them. The CDR3 nucleotides are TGTGCCAGCAGCCAAGGCAGTACAGAGAATCAGCCCCAGCATTTT. It translates to CASSQGSTENQPQHF.

This chain uses TRBV6-1 with TRBJ1-5; D possibly corresponds to TRBD1 (6 bases). Germline CDR1 and CDR2: MNHNS and SASEGT. V was pared by 7 bases and J by 2 bases, with 12 bases between. The CDR3 length is 14 residues. The CDR3 loop is CASTGASGNQPQHF. CDR3 in DNA: TGTGCCAGCACGGGGGCATCGGGCAATCAGCCCCAGCATTTT.

The rearrangement joins TRBV27 to TRBJ2-3, with 15 nucleotides matching TRBD2. Germline trimming cut 8 bases from V and 7 bases from J; bases unmatched to any gene: 1. Per the germline V gene, CDR1 is MNHEY and CDR2 is SMNVEV (reference sequence). There are 13 residues in the CDR3. The CDR3, as DNA: TGTGCCAGCGGACTAGCGGGAGGGAATACGCAGTATTTT. Its translation: CASGLAGGNTQYF.

The chain links TRBV9 to TRBJ2-1; tentatively, D is TRBD2 (5 bases). Germline CDR1 reads SGDLS; CDR2 reads YYNGEE. Trimming shortened V by 0 bases and J by 6 bases, and 7 bases separated the two germline ends. The CDR3 spans 13 residues. The CDR3 DNA sequence: TGTGCCAGCAGCGTAGGGGAGACCAATGAGCAGTTCTTC. It translates to CASSVGETNEQFF.